A selection of T cell receptor beta chains follows, all from one sample in a study of blood T cell repertoires in COVID-19. Sequenced by immunoSEQ multiplex PCR; TCRdb stores in-frame clones only, minus some. The profile shows about 110,000 clones, 69% of them singletons. Sequences were obtained from peripheral blood. The receptors shown here come from a man older than 75 with acute or convalescent COVID-19. The CDR3 runs from the conserved cysteine through the conserved F or W. The D gene is left open where the match is weak. A row's size may be missing; if present it is once, few, many or a size class.

TRBV3-1/TRBV3-2	TRBD1	NA	TRBJ2-3	TGTGCCAGCAGCCCCTTAGTGAGGGGGCCGCCAGATACGCAGTATTTT	CASSPLVRGPPDTQYF
TRBV3-1/TRBV3-2	TRBD2	NA	TRBJ2-7	TGTGCCAGCAGCCAAGAGATAGCGGGAGGCGAGCAGTACTTC	CASSQEIAGGEQYF
TRBV7-9	TRBD2	NA	TRBJ2-7	TGTGCCAGCAGCTCTCCTAGACTAGCGGGAGGCTACGAGCAGTACTTC	CASSSPRLAGGYEQYF
TRBV7-7	TRBD2	NA	TRBJ2-5	TGTGCCAGCAGTAGACTAGCGGGAGGCCAAGAGACCCAGTACTTC	CASSRLAGGQETQYF
TRBV6-5	NA	NA	TRBJ1-3	TGTGCCAGCAGGCGACAGTACTCTGGAAACACCATATATTTT	CASRRQYSGNTIYF
TRBV9	TRBD2	NA	TRBJ2-1	TGTGCCAGCAGCGTAGGGGCTAGCGGGAGCCGACTCAATGAGCAGTTCTTC	CASSVGASGSRLNEQFF
TRBV6-6	NA	NA	TRBJ2-2	TGTGCCAGCAGTTACGGTTTGGGGGCGCGGACCGGGGAGCTGTTTTTT	CASSYGLGARTGELFF
TRBV19	NA	few	TRBJ2-4	TGTGCCAGTATTGGGGGAGGAGTGGGCATTCAGTACTTC	CASIGGGVGIQYF
TRBV25-1	NA	few	TRBJ2-7	TGTGCCAGCTGGGAGTCCGGGAAAATCGTCTTC	CASWESGKIVF
TRBV30	NA	few	TRBJ1-3	TGTGCCTGGAGTGTACGAAGGGAGTCTGGAAACACCATATATTTT	CAWSVRRESGNTIYF
TRBV3-1/TRBV3-2	NA	NA	TRBJ2-2	TGTGCCAGCAGCCCCGTAGCGGAGGGGGAGCTGTTTTTT	CASSPVAEGELFF
TRBV19	TRBD1	NA	TRBJ1-5	TGTGCCAGTAGACAGGGGCTCGCCGCTAATCAGCCCCAGCATTTT	CASRQGLAANQPQHF
TRBV19	NA	few	TRBJ2-1	TGTGCCAGTTCTCTTAGCCTGAGCTCCTACAATGAGCAGTTCTTC	CASSLSLSSYNEQFF
TRBV6-9	NA	NA	TRBJ1-4	TGTGCCAGCAGTTATAGGGGGAATGAAAAACTGTTTTTT	CASSYRGNEKLFF
TRBV6-5	TRBD1	NA	TRBJ1-6	TGTGCCAGCAGTCGCTTGGACAGGCTTAATTCACCCCTCCACTTT	CASSRLDRLNSPLHF
TRBV7-2	TRBD1	NA	TRBJ1-2	TGTGCCAGCAGCTTAGGGGACAGGGGTTTGGGCTACACCTTC	CASSLGDRGLGYTF
TRBV28	TRBD2	NA	TRBJ2-5	TGTGCCAGCAGTGTAACTAGCGGGAGAGGGACCCAGTACTTC	CASSVTSGRGTQYF
TRBV12-5	NA	NA	TRBJ1-1	TGTGCTAGTGCCAGGATCCGGAACACTGAAGCTTTCTTT	CASARIRNTEAFF
TRBV15	NA	once	TRBJ2-7	TGTGCCACCAGCAGTACGCCGACAGGATACTACGAGCAGTACTTC	CATSSTPTGYYEQYF
TRBV5-6	NA	NA	TRBJ2-3	TGTGCCAGCAGTAGATCTCTCCGTTCCGGGGATACGCAGTATTTT	CASSRSLRSGDTQYF
TRBV11-1	NA	NA	TRBJ2-1	TGTGCCAGCAGCTTAGCGCCTATGGTTGGTGAGCAGTTCTTC	CASSLAPMVGEQFF
TRBV20-1	NA	NA	TRBJ1-1	TGCAGTGCTAGATTTGGCAGTGAAGCTTTCTTT	CSARFGSEAFF
TRBV21-1	NA	once	TRBJ2-3	TGTGCCAGCAGCAAAGAGCGGACTAGCGGGACTCAATACACAGATACGCAGTATTTT	CASSKERTSGTQYTDTQYF
TRBV2	TRBD1	NA	TRBJ2-1	TGTGCCAGCAGTGCAGGGGGCGGTTCCTACAATGAGCAGTTCTTC	CASSAGGGSYNEQFF
TRBV6-6	TRBD1	NA	TRBJ2-7	TGTGCCAGCAGTTCAGGGGGACAGGGGTACGAGCAGTACTTC	CASSSGGQGYEQYF
TRBV19	NA	few	TRBJ2-1	TGTGCCACCAGCAGGGTTTTTTACTCCTACAATGAGCAGTTCTTC	CATSRVFYSYNEQFF
TRBV7-9	TRBD1	NA	TRBJ2-4	TGTGCCAGCAGCCCTGGGACAGGGGGCTTGAATCAGTACTTC	CASSPGTGGLNQYF
TRBV11-2	NA	NA	TRBJ2-3	TGTGCCAGCAGCTCGCCATGGACTAGCACAGATACGCAGTATTTT	CASSSPWTSTDTQYF
TRBV7-6	NA	NA	TRBJ2-6	TGTGCCAGCAGCTTGAGTCACTCTGGGGCCAACGTCCTGACTTTC	CASSLSHSGANVLTF
TRBV11-1	TRBD1	few	TRBJ2-1	TGTGCCAGCAGCTTAGGGACAGGGGGCTTGGGTGAGCAGTTCTTC	CASSLGTGGLGEQFF
TRBV5-6	NA	NA	TRBJ1-4	TGTGCCAGCAGCTGGAGCTATAATGAAAAACTGTTTTTT	CASSWSYNEKLFF
TRBV7-9	NA	NA	TRBJ1-1	TGTGCCAGCAGCTTAGAGGGGAAGGGGATGAACACTGAAGCTTTCTTT	CASSLEGKGMNTEAFF
TRBV6-5	NA	NA	TRBJ1-4	TGTGCCAGCAGTAGCGTTAATGAAAAACTGTTTTTT	CASSSVNEKLFF
TRBV12-3/TRBV12-4	TRBD1	NA	TRBJ1-3	TGTGCCAGCGACAGGGGGCGAGGAAACACCATATATTTT	CASDRGRGNTIYF
TRBV5-1	TRBD1	NA	TRBJ1-4	TGCGCCAGCAGGGACAGGGTCGGTGAAAAACTGTTTTTT	CASRDRVGEKLFF
TRBV5-6	TRBD2	once	TRBJ2-1	TGTGCCAGCAGCCGACTAGCCGTCTATGAGCAGTTCTTC	CASSRLAVYEQFF